This T cell receptor beta chain originates from a study of blood T cell repertoires in COVID-19. This clone occurred once. Original processing notes: Estimation of nucleated cell counts was performed using reference gene primer amplification. The protocol was immunoSEQ multiplex PCR, while the TCRdb copy is restricted to in-frame clones and leaves out a portion. The DNA gave D and trimming, while V, J and clone size come from that table. The sample records just over 300,000 clones, more than 75% being singletons. The sequenced sample was PBMCs or T cells enriched from blood (not recorded which). This clonotype was obtained from a man under 40 who had recovered from COVID-19.

CDR3 DNA sequence: TGTGCCAGCAGACCAGGGGCCTCTGGAAACACCATATATTTT. It codes for CASRPGASGNTIYF. V usage is TRBV7-9 and J usage is TRBJ1-3, with D possibly TRBD1 on 6 matching bases. Germline V gene sequence: CDR1 SEHNR, CDR2 FQNEAQ (reference sequence). V gave up 6 bases and J gave up 0 bases, with 9 bases separating them. This CDR3 contains 14 residues.